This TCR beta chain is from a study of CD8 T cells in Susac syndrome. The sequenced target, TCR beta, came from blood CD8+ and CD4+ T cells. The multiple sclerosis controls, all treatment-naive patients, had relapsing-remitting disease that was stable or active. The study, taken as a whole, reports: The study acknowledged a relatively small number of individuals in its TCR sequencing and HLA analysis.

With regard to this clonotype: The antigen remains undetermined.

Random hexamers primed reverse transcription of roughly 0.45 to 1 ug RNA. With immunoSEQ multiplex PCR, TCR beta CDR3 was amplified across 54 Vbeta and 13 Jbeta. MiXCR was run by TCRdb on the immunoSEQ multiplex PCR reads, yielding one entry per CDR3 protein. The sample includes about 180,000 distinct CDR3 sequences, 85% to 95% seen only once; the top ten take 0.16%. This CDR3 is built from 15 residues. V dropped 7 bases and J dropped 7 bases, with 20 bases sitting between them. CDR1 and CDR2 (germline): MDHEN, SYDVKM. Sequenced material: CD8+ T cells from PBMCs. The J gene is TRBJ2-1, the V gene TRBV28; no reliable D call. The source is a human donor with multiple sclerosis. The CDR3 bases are TGTGCCAGCAAAAAAAGTCCAGTAATCCCGAATGAGCAGTTCTTC. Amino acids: CASKKSPVIPNEQFF. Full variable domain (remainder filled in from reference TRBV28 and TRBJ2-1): DVKVTQSSRYLVKRTGEKVFLECVQDMDHENMFWYRQDPGLGLRLIYFSYDVKMKEKGDIPEGYSVSREKKERFSLILESASTNQTSMYLCASKKSPVIPNEQFFGPGTRLTVL.